Sequencing of this T cell receptor beta chain was carried out in a study of CD8 T cells in Susac syndrome. Study-wide findings and caveats: The number of individuals included in the study's TCR sequencing and HLA analysis was acknowledged as relatively small.

CDR3 length equals 16 residues. Germline V lookup: CDR1 SGHAT, CDR2 FQNNGV. V was trimmed by 2 bases and J by 1 base, leaving 14 bases between them. Comment on this clonotype: The antigen is not known.

It was with random hexamers that roughly 0.45 to 1 ug RNA was reverse transcribed. TCRdb redid the calling of the immunoSEQ multiplex PCR reads with MiXCR, one entry per CDR3 protein. The sample includes approximately 230,000 distinct CDR3 sequences, 93% of them seen just once. The sequence was collected from a human donor with multiple sclerosis. The sequenced material came from CD4+ T cells from PBMCs. The chain is built from TRBV11-2 and TRBJ1-1, with D hard to call. In nucleotides, the CDR3 is TGTGCCAGCAGCTTACCACCCCACAGACCGAACACTGAAGCTTTCTTT. Amino acid sequence: CASSLPPHRPNTEAFF. The full variable domain, completed using reference TRBV11-2 and TRBJ1-1, is EAGVAQSPRYKIIEKRQSVAFWCNPISGHATLYWYQQILGQGPKLLIQFQNNGVVDDSQLPKDRFSAERLKGVDSTLKIQPAKLEDSAVYLCASSLPPHRPNTEAFFGQGTRLTVV.